These 25 T cell receptor beta chains share one sample of origin, sequenced in a study of T cells in Graves' hyperthyroidism and ophthalmopathy. RNA transcripts gave rise to amplified TCR beta CDR3 regions. An initial round of RT-PCR targeting the TCR CDR3 relied on the HTBI primer set. Via MiXCR, TCRdb re-called the multiplex PCR reads, giving one row per CDR3 protein. The repertoire includes about 400,000 distinct CDR3 sequences, approximately 16% of them detected once, and about 20% sits in the top ten. The material sequenced was blood. These receptors were taken from a woman aged 60-70 years with Graves' ophthalmopathy.

This clonotype was seen once. This could be a read error, since a much larger clone is one nucleotide away. The CDR3 end shows no conserved phenylalanine or tryptophan, and so a read error is likely. V and J are TRBV7-9 and TRBJ2-1; 10 bases align to TRBD2. This CDR3 has 16 amino acids. The V segment lost 1 base and the J segment 4 bases; nucleotides outside the gene matches: 4. In germline, CDR1 is SEHNR, CDR2 FQNEAQ (reference sequence). The CDR3 reads CASSLVSSGSYNEQFL. Written as DNA, the CDR3 is TGTGCCAGCAGCTTAGTATCTAGCGGGAGTTACAATGAGCAGTTCCTC.

A remark on this clonotype: The missing conserved phenylalanine or tryptophan at the end of this CDR3 makes a read error likely. The chain joins TRBV7-9 to TRBJ1-1, with no clear D. Looked up from germline, CDR1 is SEHNR and CDR2 is FQNEAQ (reference sequence). The CDR3 length is 15 residues. The ends were cut back, 0 bases at V and 0 bases at J, with 8 bases in the middle. DNA of the CDR3: TGTGCCAGCAGCTTAGCGCTGGGCCTGAACACTGAAGCTTTCTCT. This codes for CASSLALGLNTEAFS.

This clonotype was counted a single time. The CDR3 loop is CASEVGSSNEQFF. CDR3 nucleotides: TGTGCCTCGGAGGTGGGGTCCTCTAATGAGCAGTTCTTC. The chain is built from TRBV28 and TRBJ2-1; TRBD2 is a possible D gene (5 bases). The CDR3 has 13 residues. Per germline, CDR1 MDHEN and CDR2 SYDVKM. The V end was cut by 11 bases, the J end by 7 bases, with 18 bases between.

Many counts were recorded for this clonotype. The CDR3 nucleotides are TGCGCCAGCAGTCGGGTAGCGGGAGAAGAGACCCAGTACTTC. Translation: CASSRVAGEETQYF. The chain carries TRBV5-1 and TRBJ2-5; TRBD2 aligns across 9 bases. Germline trimming cut 5 bases from V and 3 bases from J; bases unmatched to any gene: 5. This CDR3 is built from 14 residues. Germline CDR1 reads SGHRS; CDR2 reads YFSETQ.

In its sample, this clonotype was seen many times. The rearrangement joins TRBV29-1 to TRBJ2-3, with a weak D call TRBD2 (5 bases). The germline V gene has CDR1 SQVTM and CDR2 ANQGSEA. The ends were cut back, 6 bases at V and 2 bases at J, with 18 bases in the middle. The CDR3 consists of 15 residues. This CDR3 reads CSVHPPGESTDTQYF. In nucleotides, the CDR3 is TGCAGCGTACACCCTCCCGGGGAGTCCACAGATACGCAGTATTTT.

This clonotype was counted many times. The chain links TRBV19 to TRBJ2-1; 7 nucleotides line up with TRBD1. V lost 6 bases and J lost 2; bases outside the gene matches: 4. The germline V gene has CDR1 LNHDA and CDR2 SQIVND (reference sequence). The CDR3 has 14 amino acids. CDR3 in DNA: TGTGCCAGTAGCAGGGACAGAACCTACAATGAGCAGTTCTTC. This sequence encodes CASSRDRTYNEQFF.

This clonotype was detected only a few times. A much larger clone is a single base away; this may be a read error. CDR3 loop: CASSSPQGYNKQFF. Here the CDR3 DNA reads TGTGCCAGCAGCTCCCCTCAGGGGTACAATAAGCAGTTCTTC. The rearrangement links TRBV28 to TRBJ2-1, with D possibly TRBD1 on 6 matching bases. This CDR3 spans 14 amino acids. Germline-derived CDR1 and CDR2 are MDHEN and SYDVKM.

The chain carries TRBV28 and TRBJ2-6; D may correspond to TRBD1 or TRBD2 (5 bases each). V lost 2 bases to trimming and J lost 0 bases, with 14 bases between them. The CDR3 length is 18 residues. The V gene's germline CDR1 is MDHEN and CDR2 SYDVKM. The CDR3 reads CASSLDRGRDSGANVLTF. In nucleotides, the CDR3 is TGTGCCAGCAGTTTAGACCGGGGCAGAGACTCTGGGGCCAACGTCCTGACTTTC.

To note about this clonotype: The germline gene is not matched at one end of the junction; a read error may be the cause. The chain carries TRBV5-1 and TRBJ1-1; D uncertain. The germline V gene has CDR1 SGHRS and CDR2 YFSETQ. The CDR3 contains 13 residues. The CDR3 here is CAGSPAGRTEAFF. CDR3 DNA sequence: TGCGCCGGCAGCCCTGCGGGGAGGACTGAAGCTTTCTTT. Combining the CDR3 with reference TRBV5-1 and TRBJ1-1 gives the whole variable domain KAGVTQTPRYLIKTRGQQVTLSCSPISGHRSVSWYQQTPGQGLQFLFEYFSETQRNKGNFPGRFSGRQFSNSRSEMNVSTLELGDSALYLCAGSPAGRTEAFFGQGTRLTVV.

This clonotype was observed many times. The chain has TRBV3-1 and TRBJ2-1; D unclear. CDR3 size: 13 residues. V gave up 0 bases and J gave up 4 bases, with 4 bases separating them. In germline, CDR1 is LGHDT, CDR2 YNNKEL (reference sequence). The CDR3 loop reads CASSQDQYNEQFF. CDR3 bases: TGTGCCAGCAGCCAAGATCAGTACAATGAGCAGTTCTTC.

This clonotype was found many times. V is TRBV20-1 and J is TRBJ2-5, with 8 bases fitting TRBD2. V was pared by 5 bases and J by 7 bases, with 15 bases of the junction left unmatched. The CDR3 runs to 15 residues. Germline assignment: CDR1 DFQATT and CDR2 SNEGSKA (reference sequence). CDR3 sequence: CSAHRGLAGVRTQYF. For the CDR3, the DNA is TGCAGTGCTCACCGCGGGCTAGCGGGCGTCAGGACCCAGTACTTC.

The chain recombines TRBV10-3 with TRBJ2-5; 9 bases are shared with TRBD2. With 2 bases clipped from V and 5 bases from J, the junction kept 3 bases outside the gene matches. The germline V gene encodes CDR1 ENHRY and CDR2 SYGVKD. This CDR3 is built from 14 residues. CDR3 loop: CAISETSGSETQYF. The CDR3 nucleotides read TGTGCCATCAGTGAGACTAGCGGGTCGGAGACCCAGTACTTC.

This clonotype was observed at least ten times. This rearrangement joins TRBV6-2 or TRBV6-3 to TRBJ2-3, with D perhaps matching TRBD1 (5 bases). The V gene's germline CDR1 is MNHEY and CDR2 SVGEGT. The V and J ends lost 4 bases and 2 bases respectively, with 10 bases between them. There are 14 residues in the CDR3. The CDR3 DNA is TGTGCCAGCAGTTTAGGGGAAGACACAGATACGCAGTATTTT. Its translation: CASSLGEDTDTQYF.

This clonotype was detected ten times or more. This chain links TRBV6-1 with TRBJ2-3, with TRBD1 matching 10 bases. The CDR3 extends over 15 amino acids. With V trimmed by 6 bases and J by 1 base, 4 bases remained unmatched. Germline V lookup: CDR1 MNHNS, CDR2 SASEGT. In nucleotides, the CDR3 is TGTGCCAGCAGGGACAGGGGGGGCCGCACAGATACGCAGTATTTT. It codes for CASRDRGGRTDTQYF.

This clonotype was observed many times. V and J are TRBV7-9 and TRBJ1-1; D is perhaps TRBD1 (6 bases). V was cut by 6 bases and J by 5 bases, with 16 bases left in between. The germline V gene encodes CDR1 SEHNR and CDR2 FQNEAQ (reference sequence). This CDR3 is 14 amino acids long. Here the CDR3 reads CASSSLGAWTEAFF. Written as DNA, the CDR3 is TGTGCCAGCAGTTCCTTGGGGGCGTGGACTGAAGCTTTCTTT.

This clonotype appeared many times. The chain uses TRBV2 and TRBJ2-5, with D uncertain. The CDR3 is 13 residues long. The germline V and J ends were trimmed by 7 bases and 1 base, with 10 bases remaining between them. CDR1 is SNHLY and CDR2 is FYNNEI in the germline V gene. The CDR3 is CASIRDVQETQYF. CDR3 in DNA: TGTGCCAGCATCCGTGACGTCCAAGAGACCCAGTACTTC.

This clonotype was seen a handful of times. V usage is TRBV7-9 and J usage is TRBJ2-2; TRBD2 matches 12 bases. The CDR3 spans 16 residues. J gave up 6 bases and V 0 bases, and 2 bases lay outside the gene matches. Germline loops: CDR1 SEHNR, CDR2 FQNEAQ (reference sequence). CDR3 DNA sequence: TGTGCCAGCAGCTTAGCGGCTAGCGGGAGGGCCGGGGAGCTGTTTTTT. Its translation: CASSLAASGRAGELFF.

This clonotype was seen at least ten times. The chain carries TRBV7-9 and TRBJ1-2, with TRBD1 matching 12 bases. Losses at the gene ends were 5 bases for V and 8 bases for J; bases not matched to a gene: 6. The CDR3 sequence is 14 residues long. The V gene's germline CDR1 is SEHNR and CDR2 FQNEAQ (reference sequence). CDR3 amino acids: CASSEGQGARGYTF. DNA of the CDR3: TGTGCCAGCAGCGAGGGACAGGGGGCTAGAGGCTACACCTTC.

This clonotype has at least ten counts. The V call is TRBV5-1, the J call TRBJ2-1; D might be TRBD1 or TRBD2, each matching 5 bases. V gave up 4 bases and J gave up 8 bases, with 16 bases separating them. Germline CDR1 is SGHRS and CDR2 is YFSETQ. The CDR3 runs to 14 residues. CDR3 protein: CASSPGRPGDEQFF. CDR3 nucleotide sequence: TGCGCCAGCAGCCCGGGACGCCCCGGGGATGAGCAGTTCTTC.

This clonotype was seen ten or more times. The chain employs TRBV12-3 or TRBV12-4 and TRBJ2-7; 12 positions match TRBD2. The CDR3 sequence is 17 residues long. With V trimmed by 5 bases and J by 7 bases, 15 bases remained unmatched. The DNA for the CDR3 is TGTGCCAGCAGTCGGGACAGCTCTAGCGGGGGGGAGGCGGAGCAGTACTTC. Encoded protein: CASSRDSSSGGEAEQYF.

This clonotype was seen many times. The chain employs TRBV2 and TRBJ2-7, with 8 nucleotides matching TRBD2. The CDR3 is 15 residues long. V shed 4 bases, J shed 1 base, and the junction held 6 bases outside the gene matches. Germline loops: CDR1 SNHLY, CDR2 FYNNEI. Here the CDR3 reads CASSVQRERSYEQYF. CDR3 nucleotide sequence: TGTGCCAGCAGTGTTCAGCGGGAGAGATCCTACGAGCAGTACTTC.

This clonotype showed up many times. The J gene is TRBJ2-3, the V gene TRBV20-1, with 16 bases lining up with TRBD2. The CDR3 loop spans 18 amino acids. Germline CDR1 is DFQATT and CDR2 is SNEGSKA (reference sequence). Losses at the gene ends were 6 bases for V and 1 base for J; bases not matched to a gene: 10. This CDR3 is CSAQGLAGGSPGTDTQYF. The CDR3 coding sequence is TGCAGTGCCCAGGGACTAGCGGGAGGGTCACCTGGCACAGATACGCAGTATTTT.

The V call is TRBV10-3, the J call TRBJ2-2, with D perhaps TRBD2 (6 bases). Germline V gene data show CDR1 as ENHRY and CDR2 as SYGVKD. V was clipped by 6 bases and J by 0 bases, with 8 bases between them. The CDR3 is 14 residues long. The CDR3 loop reads CAIRTRPNTGELFF. The CDR3 region has the DNA TGTGCCATCAGGACTAGACCGAACACCGGGGAGCTGTTTTTT.

The CDR3 loop reads CASSLSPRTSGYFTDTQYF. Written as DNA, the CDR3 is TGTGCCAGCAGTTTATCCCCCCGGACTAGCGGATATTTCACAGATACGCAGTATTTT. The chain links TRBV28 to TRBJ2-3; 10 bases fit TRBD2. There are 19 residues in the CDR3. The V segment lost 1 base and the J segment 2 bases; nucleotides outside the gene matches: 12. Germline loops: CDR1 MDHEN, CDR2 SYDVKM.

This clonotype was detected ten times or more. The chain combines TRBV5-1 with TRBJ2-5; 7 bases agree with TRBD1. The V gene's germline CDR1 is SGHRS and CDR2 YFSETQ. There are 14 residues in the CDR3. J lost 5 bases, V lost 3 bases, and 7 bases had no gene match. The CDR3 DNA reads TGCGCCAGCAGCTCGGCGACAGGGATTGAGACCCAGTACTTC. Translated, it gives CASSSATGIETQYF.